This T cell receptor beta chain appears in the sequencing data of a study of PD-L1 blockade in urothelial cancer. About the study: Blood drawn 3 weeks (second dose) and 6 weeks after treatment start was analyzed.

Locally advanced or metastatic urothelial carcinoma was diagnosed in the patients. From germline, CDR1 is SGHRS and CDR2 YFSETQ. The CDR3 is made up of 16 amino acids. V was clipped by 0 bases and J by 3 bases; unmatched bases: 5. This clone has a single count. Produced via immunoSEQ multiplex PCR; TCRdb's table is partial and in-frame only. The data show 41,000 or so clones, 82% seen once. The chain links TRBV5-1 to TRBJ2-2, with 7 bases identical to TRBD1. This TCR came from a man in his 60s with urothelial cancer. The sample in question was PBMCs, obtained around atezolizumab (anti-PD-L1) treatment. Written as DNA, the CDR3 is TGCGCCAGCAGCTTGGAGGGGGCCGGGGACACCGGGGAGCTGTTTTTT. This translates into CASSLEGAGDTGELFF.